Listed here are 10 T cell receptor beta chains from one sample, sequenced in a study of blood T cell repertoires in COVID-19. Sequenced by immunoSEQ multiplex PCR; TCRdb stores in-frame clones only, minus some. The sample holds about 150,000 clones, approximately 84% seen once. The material sequenced was peripheral blood. These receptors were obtained from a man between 65 and 85 years old with acute or convalescent COVID-19.

The CDR3 DNA follows: TGTGCCAGCAGTCTTCTCCAGGGTACGGGAAACACCATATATTTT. This sequence encodes CASSLLQGTGNTIYF. The chain links TRBV7-2 to TRBJ1-3, with D possibly being TRBD1 (5 bases). Germline lookup yields CDR1 SGHTA and CDR2 FQGNSA. V was shortened by 6 bases and J by 4 bases, with 16 bases between the two germline ends. The CDR3 totals 15 residues. Supplemented by reference TRBV7-2 and TRBJ1-3, the full variable domain reads GAGVSQSPSNKVTEKGKDVELRCDPISGHTALYWYRQSLGQGLEFLIYFQGNSAPDKSGLPSDRFSAERTGGSVSTLTIQRTQQEDSAVYLCASSLLQGTGNTIYFGEGSWLTVV.

The chain recombines TRBV5-5 with TRBJ2-3, with a weak D call TRBD2 (6 bases). Between the trimmed V and J ends, which lost 0 bases and 0 bases, there was a span of 11 bases. Germline V gene data show CDR1 as SGHKS and CDR2 as YYEKEE (reference sequence). This CDR3 is built from 16 residues. The CDR3 loop is CASSLGGTFSTDTQYF. CDR3 nucleotides: TGTGCCAGCAGCTTGGGCGGGACCTTTAGCACAGATACGCAGTATTTT.

The chain combines TRBV5-1 with TRBJ2-5; 8 bases fit TRBD2. This CDR3 is 14 amino acids long. J lost 4 bases, V lost 3 bases, and 5 bases had no gene match. Germline V gene sequence: CDR1 SGHRS, CDR2 YFSETQ. The CDR3 DNA is TGCGCCAGCAGCTCGGGACGGGGGGGAGAGACCCAGTACTTC. Its protein product is CASSSGRGGETQYF.

V is TRBV28 and J is TRBJ1-2; 8 bases fit TRBD1. Trimming at V came to 3 bases and at J to 4 bases, leaving 1 base not matched to a gene. This CDR3 region has 13 residues. Germline CDR1 and CDR2: MDHEN and SYDVKM. The CDR3 sequence: CASSLGQVYGYTF. The CDR3 nucleotides read TGTGCCAGCAGTTTGGGACAGGTCTATGGCTACACCTTC.

V and J are TRBV5-5 and TRBJ2-2, with 9 bases aligning to TRBD1. Germline V gene sequence: CDR1 SGHKS, CDR2 YYEKEE (reference sequence). The CDR3 runs to 16 residues. J gave up 2 bases and V 4 bases, and 6 bases lay outside the gene matches. CDR3 in amino acids: CASSVDRGTNTGELFF. In DNA form, the CDR3 reads TGTGCCAGCAGCGTGGACAGGGGAACTAACACCGGGGAGCTGTTTTTT.

The V call is TRBV30, the J call TRBJ1-1, with a possible D match to TRBD1 (5 bases). Germline V CDR1 and CDR2: GTSNPN, SVGIG (reference sequence). V gave up 0 bases and J gave up 4 bases, with 15 bases separating them. The CDR3 has 15 residues. The CDR3 nucleotides are TGTGCCTGGAGTGTACGGCCGGAGGGGAGCACTGAAGCTTTCTTT. Translation: CAWSVRPEGSTEAFF.

The V call is TRBV27, the J call TRBJ2-7; possible D gene TRBD1, 6 bases. Germline CDR1 MNHEY, CDR2 SMNVEV (reference sequence). Deletions cut 0 bases from V and 0 bases from J, with 9 bases between. CDR3 length: 15 amino acids. This chain's CDR3 is CASSLSGASSYEQYF. The CDR3 region has the DNA TGTGCCAGCAGTTTATCGGGGGCGAGCTCCTACGAGCAGTACTTC.

The chain employs TRBV19 and TRBJ1-6, with D possibly being TRBD1 (6 bases). Germline loops: CDR1 LNHDA, CDR2 SQIVND (reference sequence). The CDR3 consists of 15 residues. The V end lost 4 bases, the J end lost 8 bases, and 15 bases lay between the germline ends. The CDR3 spells CASSTQAGADSPLHF. The CDR3 bases are TGTGCCAGTAGTACCCAGGCAGGGGCGGATTCACCCCTCCACTTT. Complete variable domain (other parts from reference TRBV19 and TRBJ1-6): DGGITQSPKYLFRKEGQNVTLSCEQNLNHDAMYWYRQDPGQGLRLIYYSQIVNDFQKGDIAEGYSVSREKKESFPLTVTSAQKNPTAFYLCASSTQAGADSPLHFGNGTRLTVT.

This chain connects TRBV5-4 to TRBJ2-1; D perhaps matches TRBD2 (6 bases). This CDR3 region has 13 residues. CDR1 SGHNT and CDR2 YYREEE come from the germline V gene (reference sequence). Trimming took off 6 bases at V and 4 bases at J, with 11 bases between the two ends. CDR3: CASKVGGYNEQFF. CDR3 bases: TGTGCCAGCAAGGTTGGGGGGTACAATGAGCAGTTCTTC.

As DNA, the CDR3 is TGTGCCAGCAGTGACGAGTACATCGCCCAGGGTTCACCCCTCCACTTT. This sequence encodes CASSDEYIAQGSPLHF. This chain uses TRBV25-1 with TRBJ1-6, with D possibly being TRBD1 (5 bases). Germline V lookup: CDR1 MGHDK, CDR2 SYGVNS. V lost 3 bases to trimming and J lost 9 bases, with 18 bases between them. The length of the CDR3 is 16 residues.